This T cell receptor beta chain is drawn from a study of blood T cell repertoires in COVID-19. Study as a whole: Samples representing acute and convalescent COVID-19 were sourced from the United States, Italy and Spain. PBMCs, B-cell-depleted T cells, or T cells were the source of the cDNA or gDNA that made up the material.

Clones were read by immunoSEQ multiplex PCR, and TCRdb kept only the in-frame ones, dropping some. The sample has roughly 170,000 clones, around four fifths seen once. Participants were placed into cohorts based on the clinical history they reported. Resolution of symptoms, clearance, or two negative PCRs was present in recovered Cohort 3 donors. The V end was cut by 5 bases, the J end by 1 base, with 10 bases between. CDR3 length: 15 amino acids. Germline-derived CDR1 and CDR2 are SGHNT and YYREEE (reference sequence). This chain uses TRBV5-4 with TRBJ2-6, with D perhaps matching TRBD2 (5 bases). This receptor was taken from a woman in her 50s who had recovered from COVID-19. The sequenced material came from PBMCs or T cells enriched from blood (not recorded which). The CDR3 is CASRREGSGANVLTF. The DNA of the CDR3 is TGTGCCAGCAGGCGAGAGGGATCTGGGGCCAACGTCCTGACTTTC.